Shown below are 7 T cell receptor beta chains from a single sample sequenced in a study of vaccination and CD4 T cells after COVID-19. Indicated treatment: roughly 11-day PBMC culture with coronavirus spike peptide pools or control peptides (ViraFEST assay). An unexposed donor provided the CD4+ T cells, which were collected before the COVID-19 pandemic (2011-2018). These receptors have no known antigen. The Oncomine TCR Beta short-read assay generated sequence data from the DNA of cultured CD4+ T cells. Each CDR3 protein is one row after TCRdb ran MiXCR on the PCR reads. In the table there are approximately 2,300 distinct CDR3 sequences, 36% of which are singletons. The sequenced material came from CD4+ T cells from blood, cultured in vitro. The receptors originated from a human donor in good health.

This sequence joins TRBV4-3 and TRBJ1-1, with 8 bases lining up with TRBD1. In germline, CDR1 is LGHNA, CDR2 YSLEER. The CDR3 consists of 14 residues. The V and J ends lost 0 bases and 4 bases, in that order; junction bases with no gene match: 1. The CDR3 DNA reads TGCGCCAGCAGCCAAGAGACAGGGGTCACTGAAGCTTTCTTT. Encoded protein: CASSQETGVTEAFF.

About this clonotype itself: Germline is not matched at one junction end, which may reflect a read error. The J gene is TRBJ2-3, the V gene TRBV2, with TRBD2 as a possible D gene (6 bases). This CDR3 is 14 amino acids long. Germline V gene sequence: CDR1 SNHLY, CDR2 FYNNEI. The CDR3 DNA sequence: TGTGCCAGCAGTGAAGGCCCCGCCGGAGGGACGCGGTATTTT. It specifies CASSEGPAGGTRYF.

The gene calls are TRBV6-5 and TRBJ2-7; D possibly matches TRBD1 or TRBD2 (6 bases each). V was cut by 2 bases and J by 4 bases, with 24 bases left in between. CDR3 size: 18 residues. Germline CDR1 is MNHEY and CDR2 is SVGAGI. The chain's CDR3 is CASSYATGRGAVVYEQYF. The CDR3 DNA sequence: TGTGCCAGCAGTTACGCCACGGGAAGGGGGGCGGTGGTTTACGAGCAGTACTTC.

The chain employs TRBV7-9 and TRBJ1-3, with unresolved D. CDR3 length: 16 amino acids. Germline loops: CDR1 SEHNR, CDR2 FQNEAQ (reference sequence). The V end lost 5 bases, the J end lost 0 bases, and 14 bases lay between the germline ends. The CDR3: CASSLNQVSSGNTIYF. In DNA form, the CDR3 reads TGTGCCAGCAGCCTAAACCAGGTTAGCTCTGGAAACACCATATATTTT. Drawing the rest from reference TRBV7-9 and TRBJ1-3, the complete variable domain is DTGVSQNPRHKITKRGQNVTFRCDPISEHNRLYWYRQTLGQGPEFLTYFQNEAQLEKSRLLSDRFSAERPKGSFSTLEIQRTEQGDSAMYLCASSLNQVSSGNTIYFGEGSWLTVV.

DNA of the CDR3: TGTGCCTGGAGTACTACAGGGGAAGGCTCACCCCTCCACTTT. Translating it yields CAWSTTGEGSPLHF. The genes are TRBV30 and TRBJ1-6; 7 positions agree with TRBD1. The CDR3 extends over 14 amino acids. From germline, CDR1 is GTSNPN and CDR2 SVGIG (reference sequence). With V trimmed by 2 bases and J by 10 bases, 8 bases remained unmatched.

The chain links TRBV12-3 or TRBV12-4 to TRBJ2-2, with TRBD1 identical over 7 bases. The CDR3 runs to 15 residues. Unmatched junction bases numbered 12, after V lost 8 bases and J lost 6 bases. CDR3 bases: TGTGCCAGCGCCGACAGGGAATTCAGGGCCGGGGAGCTGTTTTTT. This translates into CASADREFRAGELFF.

The rearrangement joins TRBV5-4 to TRBJ1-4; 7 nucleotides agree with TRBD1. The CDR3 is made up of 15 amino acids. V shed 4 bases and J 5 bases; nucleotides not matched to a gene: 8. The germline V gene has CDR1 SGHNT and CDR2 YYREEE (reference sequence). The CDR3 here is CASSPRQGKNEKLFF. The CDR3 DNA sequence: TGTGCCAGCAGCCCCAGACAGGGCAAGAATGAAAAACTGTTTTTT.